These T cell receptor beta chains were read from a single sample in a study of cytomegalovirus exposure and HLA in healthy donors. Assay used: immunoSEQ multiplex PCR; TCRdb lists only in-frame clones, some missing. Altogether 180,000 or so clones are present, 65% to 75% being singletons, with the ten largest covering about 2.5%. The specimen sequenced was PBMCs. These receptors were taken from a human donor in good health. Each CDR3 is given with its conserved first and last residue. D genes are given only for firm matches. Some rows have no size entry. The others give once, few or many, or a class for an expanded clone.

v_call,d_call,j_call,clone_size,cdr3_aa,cdr3_nt
TRBV2,TRBD1,TRBJ1-4,.,CASLTGTGGEKLFF,TGTGCCAGTCTAACCGGGACAGGGGGCGAAAAACTGTTTTTT
TRBV4-1,TRBD1,TRBJ2-7,.,CASSLSGQGSYEQYF,TGCGCCAGCAGCCTATCCGGACAGGGCTCCTACGAGCAGTACTTC
TRBV4-2,TRBD1,TRBJ2-7,few,CASSQLTGAEQYF,TGTGCCAGCAGCCAATTAACAGGGGCCGAGCAGTACTTC
TRBV6-1,TRBD1,TRBJ2-7,.,CASSDFGTGVGYEQYF,TGTGCCAGCAGTGATTTTGGGACAGGGGTAGGCTACGAGCAGTACTTC
TRBV9,.,TRBJ1-5,.,CASSGNPGNQPQHF,TGTGCCAGCAGCGGAAATCCAGGAAATCAGCCCCAGCATTTT
TRBV10-3,.,TRBJ2-7,.,CAISESGRTYEQYF,TGTGCCATCAGTGAGTCCGGCAGGACTTACGAGCAGTACTTC
TRBV5-1,.,TRBJ2-6,.,CASSRTENSGANVLTF,TGCGCCAGCAGCCGAACTGAAAACTCTGGGGCCAACGTCCTGACTTTC
TRBV18,.,TRBJ2-5,.,CASSPKRGAGSETQYF,TGTGCCAGCTCACCAAAGAGGGGCGCGGGATCGGAGACCCAGTACTTC
TRBV6-5,.,TRBJ2-5,.,CASSKAVYQETQYF,TGTGCCAGCAGTAAAGCGGTGTACCAAGAGACCCAGTACTTC
TRBV27,.,TRBJ2-2,.,CASRIWDSTVDTGELFF,TGTGCCAGCAGGATTTGGGACTCGACAGTTGACACCGGGGAGCTGTTTTTT
TRBV7-2,TRBD1,TRBJ1-2,.,CASSPRTGGNYGYTF,TGTGCCAGCAGCCCACGGACAGGGGGAAACTATGGCTACACCTTC
TRBV19,.,TRBJ1-2,.,CASSIRGYGYTF,TGTGCCAGTAGTATTAGAGGCTATGGCTACACCTTC
TRBV7-3,TRBD1,TRBJ1-1,.,CASSLIGRGLPSRLNTEAFF,TGTGCCAGCAGCTTAATCGGCAGGGGGCTCCCCTCGAGGCTGAACACTGAAGCTTTCTTT
TRBV11-3,TRBD2,TRBJ2-5,.,CASSLGLAGVQETQYF,TGTGCCAGCAGCTTGGGACTAGCGGGGGTACAAGAGACCCAGTACTTC
TRBV7-2,.,TRBJ1-4,.,CASSSSLGGNEKLFF,TGTGCCAGCAGCTCCTCGTTAGGGGGAAATGAAAAACTGTTTTTT
TRBV5-6,.,TRBJ2-7,.,CASSLDRRGYEQYF,TGTGCCAGCAGCTTGGACAGGCGGGGCTACGAGCAGTACTTC
TRBV7-2,.,TRBJ2-2,.,CASSPDITNTGELFF,TGTGCCAGCAGCCCGGACATAACGAACACCGGGGAGCTGTTTTTT
TRBV7-2,TRBD1,TRBJ2-5,.,CASSRGQGRETQYF,TGTGCCAGCAGCCGCGGACAGGGCAGGGAGACCCAGTACTTC
TRBV5-1,TRBD1,TRBJ1-1,.,CASSFTGGWTEAFF,TGCGCCAGCAGCTTCACAGGGGGCTGGACTGAAGCTTTCTTT
TRBV2,.,TRBJ1-1,few,CASSEALEDSMNTEAFF,TGTGCCAGCAGTGAAGCGCTGGAAGACAGTATGAACACTGAAGCTTTCTTT
TRBV30,TRBD2,TRBJ2-5,.,CAWGVAGGQETQYF,TGTGCCTGGGGGGTAGCGGGGGGCCAAGAGACCCAGTACTTC
TRBV7-9,TRBD1,TRBJ2-7,.,CASSHRGSYEQYF,TGTGCCAGCAGCCACAGGGGGAGCTACGAGCAGTACTTC
TRBV6-1,.,TRBJ2-1,.,CASNAQAGNYNEQFF,TGTGCCAGCAATGCCCAGGCGGGGAATTACAATGAGCAGTTCTTC
TRBV7-3,TRBD2,TRBJ2-1,.,CASRAGGRYEQFF,TGTGCCAGCAGGGCGGGGGGCCGGTATGAGCAGTTCTTC
TRBV4-3,.,TRBJ1-2,.,CASSQDQANYGYTF,TGCGCCAGCAGCCAAGACCAGGCTAACTATGGCTACACCTTC
TRBV6-5,TRBD1,TRBJ1-4,.,CASSGPGQRAEKLFF,TGTGCCAGCAGTGGCCCGGGACAGAGAGCAGAAAAACTGTTTTTT
TRBV10-1,.,TRBJ1-2,few,CASSESRAGYGYTF,TGCGCCAGCAGTGAGTCGAGGGCCGGCTATGGCTACACCTTC
TRBV11-1,.,TRBJ2-7,few,CASSPRGYEQYF,TGTGCCAGCAGCCCCCGGGGGTACGAGCAGTACTTC
TRBV6-1,.,TRBJ1-1,few,CASSRDGTEAFF,TGTGCCAGCAGCAGAGACGGGACTGAAGCTTTCTTT
TRBV9,.,TRBJ1-1,.,CASSVGAGPTEAFF,TGTGCCAGCAGCGTAGGGGCAGGCCCTACTGAAGCTTTCTTT
TRBV29-1,.,TRBJ1-1,.,CSVDGYLGTEAFF,TGCAGCGTCGACGGGTATCTAGGCACTGAAGCTTTCTTT
TRBV6-5,.,TRBJ1-1,once,CASSRGGTEAFF,TGTGCCAGCAGCCGGGGGGGCACTGAAGCTTTCTTT
TRBV5-1,.,TRBJ1-6,.,CASSFTREDSPLHF,TGCGCCAGCAGCTTCACCAGGGAGGATTCACCCCTCCACTTT
TRBV6-5,.,TRBJ1-4,few,CASSFQGTPTNEKLFF,TGTGCCAGCAGTTTCCAGGGAACCCCAACTAATGAAAAACTGTTTTTT
TRBV6-5,TRBD1,TRBJ1-2,.,CASSFTGGTGYTF,TGTGCCAGCAGTTTCACAGGGGGCACTGGCTACACCTTC
TRBV2,TRBD2,TRBJ2-5,.,CASSGLAAQETQYF,TGTGCCAGCAGTGGACTAGCGGCCCAAGAGACCCAGTACTTC
TRBV5-5,TRBD1,TRBJ1-1,.,CASSLNRGEEAFF,TGTGCCAGCAGCTTGAACAGGGGAGAGGAAGCTTTCTTT
TRBV19,.,TRBJ1-1,.,CASSILAGRTILNTEAFF,TGTGCCAGTAGTATCTTGGCGGGTAGAACCATCCTGAACACTGAAGCTTTCTTT
TRBV19,TRBD1,TRBJ2-7,.,CASSIGPGQTYEQYF,TGTGCCAGTAGTATAGGCCCGGGACAGACCTACGAGCAGTACTTC
TRBV4-1,.,TRBJ1-4,.,CASSRKQGGQEKLFF,TGCGCCAGCAGCCGCAAGCAGGGTGGCCAAGAAAAACTGTTTTTT
TRBV6-1,.,TRBJ1-6,.,CASTPGVNSPLHF,TGTGCCAGCACCCCCGGAGTTAATTCACCCCTCCACTTT
TRBV5-1,TRBD2,TRBJ2-3,.,CASSTRGLAADTQYF,TGCGCCAGCAGCACCCGTGGACTAGCGGCAGATACGCAGTATTTT
TRBV5-4,.,TRBJ2-3,.,CASRHASTDTQYF,TGTGCCAGCAGACACGCAAGCACAGATACGCAGTATTTT
TRBV5-1,TRBD1,TRBJ1-1,once,CASIDPRQGGTEAFF,TGCGCCAGCATTGACCCTAGACAGGGAGGAACTGAAGCTTTCTTT
TRBV6-5,.,TRBJ1-5,.,CASSPAGPNQPQHF,TGTGCCAGCAGTCCTGCAGGGCCCAATCAGCCCCAGCATTTT
TRBV7-2,TRBD2,TRBJ2-5,.,CASSLRLAGGRSETQYF,TGTGCCAGCAGCTTGCGACTAGCGGGGGGGCGATCGGAGACCCAGTACTTC
TRBV4-1,TRBD1,TRBJ1-2,.,CASSQDSGQGARSYGYTF,TGCGCCAGCAGCCAAGATTCGGGACAGGGGGCGCGAAGCTATGGCTACACCTTC
TRBV5-1,.,TRBJ1-2,.,CASSPATGGRGYTF,TGCGCCAGCAGCCCCGCGACAGGCGGGCGTGGCTACACCTTC
TRBV14,.,TRBJ2-2,.,CASSPLGGLNGELFF,TGTGCCAGCAGCCCTTTGGGGGGGCTTAACGGGGAGCTGTTTTTT
TRBV5-6,TRBD1,TRBJ1-5,.,CASSDRASNQPQHF,TGTGCCAGCTCGGACAGGGCCAGCAATCAGCCCCAGCATTTT
TRBV18,.,TRBJ1-2,.,CASSLRQGDSYGYTF,TGTGCCAGCTCATTACGGCAGGGCGACTCCTATGGCTACACCTTC
TRBV5-6,.,TRBJ1-2,.,CASSLVGREDYGYTF,TGTGCCAGCAGCTTGGTGGGCAGGGAAGACTATGGCTACACCTTC
TRBV6-5,.,TRBJ2-1,.,CASSPDWSSYNEQFF,TGTGCCAGCAGCCCGGACTGGAGCTCCTACAATGAGCAGTTCTTC
TRBV27,.,TRBJ1-5,.,CASSQGSLQPQHF,TGTGCCAGCAGTCAGGGGAGCTTACAGCCCCAGCATTTT
TRBV7-9,TRBD2,TRBJ2-1,.,CASSPPYRLAGGSEQFF,TGTGCCAGCAGCCCACCCTATAGACTAGCGGGGGGCAGTGAGCAGTTCTTC
TRBV7-9,TRBD1,TRBJ2-7,few,CASSPLDRGNYEQYF,TGTGCCAGCAGCCCCTTGGACAGGGGGAACTACGAGCAGTACTTC
TRBV7-6,TRBD1,TRBJ2-2,.,CASSSIRTDRGKAGELFF,TGTGCCAGCAGCTCCATTAGGACCGACAGGGGAAAGGCCGGGGAGCTGTTTTTT
TRBV6-1,.,TRBJ1-4,.,CASSEAQRVLFF,TGTGCCAGCAGTGAGGCCCAGCGAGTACTGTTTTTT